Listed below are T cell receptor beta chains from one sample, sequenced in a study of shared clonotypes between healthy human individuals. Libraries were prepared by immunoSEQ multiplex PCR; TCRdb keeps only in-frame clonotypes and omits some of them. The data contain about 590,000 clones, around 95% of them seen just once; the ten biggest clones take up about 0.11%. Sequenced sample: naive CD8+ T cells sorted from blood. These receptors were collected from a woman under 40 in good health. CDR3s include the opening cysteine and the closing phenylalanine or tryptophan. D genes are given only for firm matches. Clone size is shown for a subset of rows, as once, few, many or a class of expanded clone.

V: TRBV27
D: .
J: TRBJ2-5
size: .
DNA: TGTGCCAGCAGTTTTACAGGGTGGGTCGAAGAGACCCAGTACTTC
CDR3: CASSFTGWVEETQYF

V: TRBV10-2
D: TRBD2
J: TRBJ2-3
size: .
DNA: TGCGCCAGCAGCCTAGCGGGAGCGAGCACAGATACGCAGTATTTT
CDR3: CASSLAGASTDTQYF

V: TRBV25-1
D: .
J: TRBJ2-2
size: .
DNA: TGTGCCAGCAATGATCCAGGGCAAGGCACCGGGGAGCTGTTTTTT
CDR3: CASNDPGQGTGELFF

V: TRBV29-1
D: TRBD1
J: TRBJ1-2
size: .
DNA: TGCAGCGTTGAAGCGGAGACAGGGAACTATGGCTACACCTTC
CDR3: CSVEAETGNYGYTF

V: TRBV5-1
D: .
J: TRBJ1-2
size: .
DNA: TGCGCCAGCAGCTTGGAGGGCCAACCCAGGGACTATGGCTACACCTTC
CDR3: CASSLEGQPRDYGYTF

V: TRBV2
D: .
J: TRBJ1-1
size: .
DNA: TGTGCCAGCACGGGCAGCACTGAAGCTTTCTTT
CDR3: CASTGSTEAFF

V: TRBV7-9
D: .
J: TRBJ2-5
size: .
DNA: TGTGCCAGCAACTCTGGGGGGTACCAAGAGACCCAGTACTTC
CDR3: CASNSGGYQETQYF

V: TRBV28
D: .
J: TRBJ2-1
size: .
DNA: TGTGCCAGCAGTTTTCGCGACAGGGAGGGAGTACATGAGCAGTTCTTC
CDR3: CASSFRDREGVHEQFF

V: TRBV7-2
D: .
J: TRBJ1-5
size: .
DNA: TGTGCCAGCAGCGTCTCAGGTACTCAGCCCCAGCATTTT
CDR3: CASSVSGTQPQHF

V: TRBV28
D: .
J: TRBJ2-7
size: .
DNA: TGTGCCAGCACCTCGGTCTTAGAGGGACCCACCCCCTACGAGCAGTACTTC
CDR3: CASTSVLEGPTPYEQYF

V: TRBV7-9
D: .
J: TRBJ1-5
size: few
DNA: TGTGCCAGCAGCGGACCCGAGGAGGGCAATCAGCCCCAGCATTTT
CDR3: CASSGPEEGNQPQHF

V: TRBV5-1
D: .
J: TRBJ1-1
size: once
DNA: TGCGCCAGCAGCTTAACCACATTTGACACTGAAGCTTTCTTT
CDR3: CASSLTTFDTEAFF

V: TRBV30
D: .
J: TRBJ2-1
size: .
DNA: TGTGCCTGGAGTTCACAGGGTTGGGGCAATGAGCAGTTCTTC
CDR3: CAWSSQGWGNEQFF

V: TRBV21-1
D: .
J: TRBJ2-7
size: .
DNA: TGTGCCAGCAGCATCGCCTCAGGGGCCCCTACAACCTACGAGCAGTACTTC
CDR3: CASSIASGAPTTYEQYF

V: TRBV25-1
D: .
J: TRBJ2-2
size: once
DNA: TGTGCCAGCAGTGTTGGGCCGGGGGACGCGAACACCGGGGAGCTGTTTTTT
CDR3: CASSVGPGDANTGELFF

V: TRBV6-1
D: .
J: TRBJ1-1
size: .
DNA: TGTGCCAGCCAAGATTTTATGAACACTGAAGCTTTCTTT
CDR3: CASQDFMNTEAFF

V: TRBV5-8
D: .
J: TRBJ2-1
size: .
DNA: TGTGCCAGCAGCTATGGGACGCGTGAGCAGTTCTTC
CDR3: CASSYGTREQFF

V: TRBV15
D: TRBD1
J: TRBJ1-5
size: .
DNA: TGTGCCACCTCCCGTGACAGGGGGATCAATCAGCCCCAGCATTTT
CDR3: CATSRDRGINQPQHF

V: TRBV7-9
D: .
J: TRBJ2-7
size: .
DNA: TGTGCCAGCAGCCACTCGAGCTCCTACGAGCAGTACTTC
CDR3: CASSHSSSYEQYF

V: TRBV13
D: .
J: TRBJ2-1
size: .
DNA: TGTGCCAGCAGCGCCTACTTAGTAGCACTAGTATCCATCAATGAGCAGTTCTTC
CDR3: CASSAYLVALVSINEQFF

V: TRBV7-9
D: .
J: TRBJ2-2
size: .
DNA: TGTGCCAGCAGCCCGGAACTAGCCCGGAGTGCCGGGGAGCTGTTTTTT
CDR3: CASSPELARSAGELFF

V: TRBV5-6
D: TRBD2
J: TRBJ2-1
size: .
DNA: TGTGCCAGCAGCCGGGGACTAGCGGGAGGGGTCCCATACAATGAGCAGTTCTTC
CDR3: CASSRGLAGGVPYNEQFF

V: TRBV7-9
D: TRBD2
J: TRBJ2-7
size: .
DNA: TGTGCCAGCAGCCCCGGGGGGGGGTCTCTCTACGAGCAGTACTTC
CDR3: CASSPGGGSLYEQYF

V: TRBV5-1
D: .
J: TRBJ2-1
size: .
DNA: TGCGCCAGCAGCTTGAGGCAGGGTATGGACAATGAGCAGTTCTTC
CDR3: CASSLRQGMDNEQFF

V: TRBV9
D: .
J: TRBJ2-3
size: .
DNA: TGTGCCAGCTCTCACTGGGACACAGATACGCAGTATTTT
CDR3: CASSHWDTDTQYF

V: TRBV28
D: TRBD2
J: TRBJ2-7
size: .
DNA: TGTGCCAGCAGTCAGGGACTAGCGGCCTACGAGCAGTACTTC
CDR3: CASSQGLAAYEQYF

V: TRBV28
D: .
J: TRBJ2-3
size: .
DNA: TGTGCCAGCAGTTTATCCGCGGGACAAGCGAGCACAGATACGCAGTATTTT
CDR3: CASSLSAGQASTDTQYF

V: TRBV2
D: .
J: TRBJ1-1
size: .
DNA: TGTGCCAGCAGTGGGACAGAAGGGAACACTGAAGCTTTCTTT
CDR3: CASSGTEGNTEAFF

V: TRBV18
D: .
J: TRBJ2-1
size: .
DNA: TGTGCCAGCTCACAGACATCCAATGAGCAGTTCTTC
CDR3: CASSQTSNEQFF

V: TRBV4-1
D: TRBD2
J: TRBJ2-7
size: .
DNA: TGCGCCAGCAGCCAAGGGACTAGCGGAACCTGGGAGCAGTACTTC
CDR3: CASSQGTSGTWEQYF

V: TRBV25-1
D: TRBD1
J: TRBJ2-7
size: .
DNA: TGTGCCAGCAGTGGAGCGACAGGGGATGCTTACGAGCAGTACTTC
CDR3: CASSGATGDAYEQYF

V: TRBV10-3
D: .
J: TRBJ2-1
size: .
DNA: TGTGCCATCCTTCTTGAGTCCTACAATGAGCAGTTCTTC
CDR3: CAILLESYNEQFF

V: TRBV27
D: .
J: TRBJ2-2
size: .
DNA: TGTGCCAGCAGTTTCCCTTGGGGATGGAGCACCGGGGAGCTGTTTTTT
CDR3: CASSFPWGWSTGELFF

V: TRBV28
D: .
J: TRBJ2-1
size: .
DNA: TGTGCCAGCAGGAAAACCCCCAGACCCAATGAGCAGTTCTTC
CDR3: CASRKTPRPNEQFF

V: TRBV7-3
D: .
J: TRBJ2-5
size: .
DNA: TGTGCCAGCAGCCAAACCCAGGGTCCAGGTACCCAGTACTTC
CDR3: CASSQTQGPGTQYF

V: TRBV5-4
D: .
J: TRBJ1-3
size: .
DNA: TGTGCCAGCAGCTTGCAGGGTTCTGGAAACACCATATATTTT
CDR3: CASSLQGSGNTIYF

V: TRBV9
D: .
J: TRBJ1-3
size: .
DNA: TGTGCCAGCAGCGCGGGGAGTTCTGGAAACACCATATATTTT
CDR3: CASSAGSSGNTIYF

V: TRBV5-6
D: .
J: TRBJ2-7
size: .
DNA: TGTGCCAGCAGTCCCCCAGGGTCCTACGAGCAGTACTTC
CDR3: CASSPPGSYEQYF

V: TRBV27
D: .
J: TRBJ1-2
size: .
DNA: TGTGCCAGCGCTGAAGTAGGAGCCATTAACTATGGCTACACCTTC
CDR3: CASAEVGAINYGYTF

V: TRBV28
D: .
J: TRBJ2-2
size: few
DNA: TGTGCCAGCAGTACCAGCACGGCCGGGGAGCTGTTTTTT
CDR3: CASSTSTAGELFF

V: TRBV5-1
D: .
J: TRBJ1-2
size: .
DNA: TGCGCCAGCAGCTTGGACAGCCCGTGGGATGGCTACACCTTC
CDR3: CASSLDSPWDGYTF